A single sample is the source of the 5 T cell receptor beta chains below, sequenced in a study of blood T cell repertoires in COVID-19. Using immunoSEQ multiplex PCR, the repertoire was profiled, and TCRdb retains in-frame clones only, with some absent. This sample carries more than 250,000 clones, around four fifths of them seen once, and the ten largest clones take about 1.2%. Source material: peripheral blood. These receptors were collected from a woman aged 50 to 60 with acute or convalescent COVID-19.

The chain's CDR3 is CASSEYGTANTEAFF. CDR3 DNA: TGCGCCAGCAGTGAGTATGGGACAGCCAACACTGAAGCTTTCTTT. The chain couples TRBV10-2 to TRBJ1-1; 7 bases fit TRBD1. CDR1 is WSHSY, CDR2 SAAADI, per germline. This CDR3 is built from 15 residues. With V trimmed by 1 base and J by 2 bases, 4 bases remained unmatched.

Only a few counts were recorded for this clone. This chain connects TRBV4-1 to TRBJ1-2; TRBD1 matches at 8 bases. V trimming: 3 bases; J trimming: 4 bases; junction bases outside the gene matches: 7. CDR1 is MGHRA, CDR2 YSYEKL, per germline. The CDR3 contains 15 residues. CDR3 residues: CASSHVGQGGYGYTF. The CDR3 bases are TGCGCCAGCAGCCACGTCGGACAGGGTGGCTATGGCTACACCTTC.

This clone showed up just a few times. The chain combines TRBV18 with TRBJ2-7; 9 nucleotides line up with TRBD1. The CDR3 is made up of 16 amino acids. V shed 3 bases and J 1 base; nucleotides not matched to a gene: 7. Germline V gives CDR1 KGHSH, CDR2 LQKENI. This CDR3 reads CASSPYRDRASYEQYF. CDR3 coding DNA: TGTGCCAGCTCACCGTACCGGGACAGGGCTTCCTACGAGCAGTACTTC. Combining the CDR3 with reference TRBV18 and TRBJ2-7 gives the whole variable domain NAGVMQNPRHLVRRRGQEARLRCSPMKGHSHVYWYRQLPEEGLKFMVYLQKENIIDESGMPKERFSAEFPKEGPSILRIQQVVRGDSAAYFCASSPYRDRASYEQYFGPGTRLTVT.

The genes are TRBV7-2 and TRBJ2-1; maybe TRBD2 (5 bases). Per the germline V gene, CDR1 is SGHTA and CDR2 is FQGNSA. Trimming shortened V by 1 base and J by 4 bases, and 8 bases separated the two germline ends. The CDR3 loop spans 14 amino acids. The CDR3: CASSLGSAYNEQFF. DNA for the CDR3: TGTGCCAGCAGCTTAGGTAGCGCGTACAATGAGCAGTTCTTC.

The V gene is TRBV6-2 or TRBV6-3, the J gene TRBJ2-1; a weak D match, TRBD1 (6 bases). The germline V gene has CDR1 MNHEY and CDR2 SVGEGT. This CDR3 is built from 12 residues. With 5 bases removed from V and 9 bases from J, the gap between germline ends came to 11 bases. The CDR3 region is CASSTETGEQFF. The CDR3 nucleotides are TGTGCCAGCAGTACCGAGACAGGTGAGCAGTTCTTC.